This TCR beta chain was identified in a study of T cell responses to AZD1222 COVID-19 vaccine. With 4 bases clipped from V and 1 base from J, the junction kept 3 bases outside the gene matches. There are 13 residues in the CDR3. Germline-derived CDR1 and CDR2 are GTSNPN and SVGIG (reference sequence). Remarks on this clone: Its antigen is not known.

Study-level results: In the spike-specific TCR repertoire, nearly half reportedly target unmutated variant regions. After the peak T cell response, and only then, were repertoires sampled. Clonal diversity was possibly underestimated, and white British individuals and females predominated among donors.

Sequenced by immunoSEQ multiplex PCR; TCRdb stores in-frame clones only, minus some. Found here are around 180,000 clones, 85% to 95% of them singletons; the top ten hold 10%. Material: peripheral blood, obtained on day 0 of AZD1222 vaccination. The rearrangement joins TRBV30 to TRBJ1-1; 7 positions match TRBD1. The sequence came from an adult in good health. The CDR3 DNA follows: TGTGCCTGGACGGGACAGAAGAACACTGAAGCTTTCTTT. Amino acids: CAWTGQKNTEAFF. The variable domain in full, completed from reference TRBV30 and TRBJ1-1, reads SQTIHQWPATLVQPVGSPLSLECTVEGTSNPNLYWYRQAAGRGLQLLFYSVGIGQISSEVPQNLSASRPQDRQFILSSKKLLLSDSGFYLCAWTGQKNTEAFFGQGTRLTVV.